These 26 T cell receptor beta chains originate from one sample sequenced in a study of T cell repertoires in cytomegalovirus infection. TCRdb ran MiXCR on the reads and lists one entry per CDR3 protein. The sample yields 480,000 or so distinct CDR3 sequences, approximately 10% seen once. Sequenced input: PBMCs. The receptors were gathered from a human donor in good health (CMV status not recorded). Some clones in this sample may be carry-over from other donors' samples.

This clonotype was seen at least ten times. The V call is TRBV7-9, the J call TRBJ2-5, with D hard to call. The germline V and J ends were trimmed by 6 bases and 5 bases, with 16 bases remaining between them. In germline, CDR1 is SEHNR, CDR2 FQNEAQ (reference sequence). The CDR3 is 14 residues long. The CDR3 DNA reads as TGTGCCAGCAGTTACCAAGGGTTGAGGGAGACCCAGTACTTC. Its protein is CASSYQGLRETQYF.

In this sample, this clonotype turned up many times. V usage is TRBV7-4 and J usage is TRBJ2-5; D not certain. Germline-derived CDR1 and CDR2 are SGHVT and SQSDAQ. There are 10 residues in the CDR3. The CDR3: CVLWAETQYF. The CDR3, as DNA: TGTGTCTTATGGGCGGAGACCCAGTACTTC.

Many counts were recorded for this clonotype. The chain has TRBV7-3 and TRBJ1-2, with D possibly matching TRBD1 (5 bases). This CDR3 comprises 16 residues. Germline V gives CDR1 SGHTA, CDR2 FQGTGA. V lost 4 bases, J lost 2 bases, and 17 bases lay in between. The CDR3 spells CASSSGGAERNYGYTF. CDR3 DNA sequence: TGTGCCAGCAGCTCCGGCGGGGCGGAACGCAACTATGGCTACACCTTC.

This clonotype was found once. The genes are TRBV29-1 and TRBJ2-1, with D perhaps TRBD2 (6 bases). Germline CDR1 is SQVTM and CDR2 is ANQGSEA. The CDR3 extends over 16 amino acids. V was shortened by 4 bases and J by 3 bases, with 19 bases between the two germline ends. The CDR3 DNA sequence: TGCAGCGTTGGGGGGGACTCCGAACTAAACTACAATGAGCAGTTCTTC. Its translation is CSVGGDSELNYNEQFF.

The rearrangement links TRBV20-1 to TRBJ2-1; D possibly uses TRBD1 or TRBD2 (6 bases each). Per the germline V gene, CDR1 is DFQATT and CDR2 is SNEGSKA (reference sequence). Trimming took off 7 bases at V and 7 bases at J, with 11 bases between the two ends. The CDR3 contains 11 residues. For the CDR3, the DNA is TGCAGTGAAAGGGGGGATAATGAGCAGTTCTTC. It yields the protein CSERGDNEQFF.

This clonotype was observed many times. The J gene is TRBJ2-3, the V gene TRBV2, with D tentatively TRBD2 (7 bases). Germline V gene data show CDR1 as SNHLY and CDR2 as FYNNEI. The ends were cut back, 8 bases at V and 0 bases at J, with 12 bases in the middle. This CDR3 contains 14 residues. DNA of the CDR3: TGTGCCAGCTCTGGGAGGGGGAGCACAGATACGCAGTATTTT. It translates to CASSGRGSTDTQYF.

This clonotype was counted at least ten times. This chain uses TRBV18 with TRBJ1-5; the D gene is possibly TRBD1 (6 bases). CDR3 length: 15 residues. Germline V CDR1 and CDR2: KGHSH, LQKENI. Trimming pared 2 bases from V and 1 base from J, leaving 9 bases between. The CDR3, as DNA: TGTGCCAGCTCACCAACCCAGGGGAGCAATCAGCCCCAGCATTTT. Translating it yields CASSPTQGSNQPQHF. The whole variable domain, remainder taken from reference TRBV18 and TRBJ1-5, is NAGVMQNPRHLVRRRGQEARLRCSPMKGHSHVYWYRQLPEEGLKFMVYLQKENIIDESGMPKERFSAEFPKEGPSILRIQQVVRGDSAAYFCASSPTQGSNQPQHFGDGTRLSIL.

For this clonotype: This sequence may be a read error, since a much larger clone differs from it by one base. This chain links TRBV6-8 with TRBJ2-1, with D unclear. The V and J ends lost 5 bases and 14 bases respectively, with 19 bases between them. Germline values: CDR1 MNHGY, CDR2 SAAAGT. The CDR3 contains 13 residues. CDR3 protein: CASSPPTSVREFF. CDR3 nucleotide sequence: TGTGCCAGCAGTCCGCCCACCTCGGTCCGGGAGTTCTTC.

This chain links TRBV2 with TRBJ1-1, with D possibly TRBD1 on 5 matching bases. V was clipped by 5 bases and J by 0 bases, with 13 bases between them. The CDR3 has 15 residues. Per germline, CDR1 SNHLY and CDR2 FYNNEI. For the CDR3, the DNA is TGTGCCAGCAGTCCCGACAGCTACATGAACACTGAAGCTTTCTTT. Protein product: CASSPDSYMNTEAFF.

The V gene is TRBV20-1, the J gene TRBJ2-3, with 11 nucleotides matching TRBD2. Looked up from germline, CDR1 is DFQATT and CDR2 is SNEGSKA (reference sequence). This CDR3 is built from 16 residues. Trimming cost V 5 bases and J 7 bases; bases outside gene matches: 14. Here the CDR3 DNA reads TGCAGTGCTCTACCACTAGCGGGAGTAGGTGTGAATACGCAGTATTTT. Translation: CSALPLAGVGVNTQYF.

This clonotype occurred many times. This chain joins TRBV14 and TRBJ2-2; 8 nucleotides align to TRBD2. Germline-derived CDR1 and CDR2 are SGHDN and FVKESK. The CDR3 consists of 17 residues. The ends lost 1 base at V and 8 bases at J; junction bases unmatched: 12. The CDR3 loop is CASSQVITSGDTGELFF. DNA for the CDR3: TGTGCCAGCAGCCAAGTTATAACTAGCGGAGATACGGGGGAGCTGTTTTTT.

The table lists this clonotype with a few counts. The chain joins TRBV5-6 to TRBJ2-3; no firm D call. The CDR3 length is 14 residues. Germline V lookup: CDR1 SGHDT, CDR2 YYEEEE. Trimming left V 4 bases short and J 3 bases short, with 12 bases between. As DNA, the CDR3 is TGTGCCAGCAGCGATCCGACTGGGACAGATACGCAGTATTTT. Translation gives CASSDPTGTDTQYF.

This clonotype has more than one count but fewer than ten. The rearrangement uses TRBV12-5 and TRBJ1-2; maybe TRBD1 (6 bases). The CDR3 contains 16 residues. Deletions cut 5 bases from V and 0 bases from J, with 16 bases between. From germline, CDR1 is LGHNT and CDR2 FRNRAP. The CDR3 sequence is CASGPITGRANYGYTF. The CDR3 DNA is TGTGCTAGTGGTCCTATTACAGGGCGAGCTAACTATGGCTACACCTTC.

The sample holds many counts of this clonotype. The rearrangement joins TRBV6-1 to TRBJ2-3; 7 nucleotides agree with TRBD1. The CDR3 consists of 14 residues. Germline V gene lookup returns CDR1 MNHNS and CDR2 SASEGT. V was clipped by 10 bases and J by 2 bases; unmatched bases: 9. The CDR3 DNA is TGTGCCACCAAACCCAGGGGGTTCACAGATACGCAGTATTTT. This encodes CATKPRGFTDTQYF.

The table lists this clonotype with many counts. This sequence joins TRBV5-1 and TRBJ2-7, with D unclear. The CDR3 contains 14 residues. The germline V gene encodes CDR1 SGHRS and CDR2 YFSETQ. Between the trimmed V and J ends, which lost 2 bases and 0 bases, there was a span of 9 bases. This CDR3 reads CASSLKQPSYEQYF. The CDR3 DNA is TGCGCCAGCAGCTTAAAACAGCCCTCCTACGAGCAGTACTTC. The complete variable domain, with remaining parts taken from reference TRBV5-1 and TRBJ2-7, reads KAGVTQTPRYLIKTRGQQVTLSCSPISGHRSVSWYQQTPGQGLQFLFEYFSETQRNKGNFPGRFSGRQFSNSRSEMNVSTLELGDSALYLCASSLKQPSYEQYFGPGTRLTVT.

This clonotype was seen many times. The chain uses TRBV7-2 and TRBJ1-2; 10 positions match TRBD1. Trimming removed 1 base from V and 4 bases from J; junction bases left unmatched: 3. Per germline, CDR1 SGHTA and CDR2 FQGNSA. The CDR3 length is 15 residues. CDR3 region: CASSLGQGAVYGYTF. The CDR3 coding sequence is TGTGCCAGCAGCTTAGGACAGGGGGCTGTCTATGGCTACACCTTC.

Concerning this clonotype itself: A read error may explain this, as a much larger clone is one base away. The chain recombines TRBV11-2 with TRBJ1-4; D may be TRBD1 (5 bases). The germline V gene has CDR1 SGHAT and CDR2 FQNNGV. CDR3 size: 11 residues. CDR3 protein: CASSSQENLFF. The CDR3 DNA reads as TGTGCCAGCAGCTCACAGGAAAATCTGTTTTTT. The full variable domain, rest sourced from reference TRBV11-2 and TRBJ1-4, is EAGVAQSPRYKIIEKRQSVAFWCNPISGHATLYWYQQILGQGPKLLIQFQNNGVVDDSQLPKDRFSAERLKGVDSTLKIQPAKLEDSAVYLCASSSQENLFFGSGTQLSVL.

In its sample, this clonotype was seen a few times. V is TRBV3-1 and J is TRBJ1-6; a weak D match, TRBD1 (5 bases). CDR1 LGHDT and CDR2 YNNKEL come from the germline V gene (reference sequence). The length of the CDR3 is 15 residues. Trimming took off 6 bases at V and 10 bases at J, with 19 bases between the two ends. The CDR3 DNA follows: TGTGCCAGCAGGTCTGGGACCCTAGGGAACTCACCCCTCCACTTT. This sequence encodes CASRSGTLGNSPLHF. The entire variable domain, with the rest obtained from reference TRBV3-1 and TRBJ1-6, is as follows: DTAVSQTPKYLVTQMGNDKSIKCEQNLGHDTMYWYKQDSKKFLKIMFSYNNKELIINETVPNRFSPKSPDKAHLNLHINSLELGDSAVYFCASRSGTLGNSPLHFGNGTRLTVT.

Many counts were recorded for this clonotype. The rearrangement joins TRBV7-9 to TRBJ1-2, with TRBD1 matching 7 bases. The length of the CDR3 is 14 residues. The germline gives CDR1 SEHNR, CDR2 FQNEAQ (reference sequence). V was clipped by 5 bases and J by 4 bases; unmatched bases: 7. The CDR3 nucleotides read TGTGCCAGCAGCGCCCGGACAGGATTCTATGGCTACACCTTC. Amino acids: CASSARTGFYGYTF.

This clonotype was seen ten or more times. The chain carries TRBV2 and TRBJ1-1, with unresolved D. The CDR3 length is 8 residues. V dropped 0 bases and J dropped 13 bases, with 0 bases sitting between them. The germline gives CDR1 SNHLY, CDR2 FYNNEI. The CDR3 protein is CASSEAFF. CDR3 bases: TGTGCCAGCAGTGAAGCTTTCTTT.

This clonotype was observed many times. The V call is TRBV7-9, the J call TRBJ1-6; D unresolved. This CDR3 contains 15 residues. CDR1 SEHNR and CDR2 FQNEAQ come from the germline V gene (reference sequence). Trimming shortened V by 2 bases and J by 9 bases, and 14 bases separated the two germline ends. This CDR3 is CASSLLSGGGSPLHF. For the CDR3, the DNA is TGTGCCAGCAGCTTATTGTCAGGAGGAGGTTCACCCCTCCACTTT.

Ten or more counts support this clonotype. The V gene is TRBV28, the J gene TRBJ2-1; 7 bases agree with TRBD2. The junction had 4 bases not matched to a gene; V was cut back by 2 bases and J by 6 bases. The CDR3 has 14 residues. Germline V lookup: CDR1 MDHEN, CDR2 SYDVKM. The CDR3 loop reads CASSLSGTINEQFF. Written as DNA, the CDR3 is TGTGCCAGCAGTTTAAGCGGGACTATCAATGAGCAGTTCTTC. The whole variable domain, filled in from reference TRBV28 and TRBJ2-1, reads DVKVTQSSRYLVKRTGEKVFLECVQDMDHENMFWYRQDPGLGLRLIYFSYDVKMKEKGDIPEGYSVSREKKERFSLILESASTNQTSMYLCASSLSGTINEQFFGPGTRLTVL.

This clonotype was seen a few times. This rearrangement joins TRBV29-1 to TRBJ2-6; tentatively, D is TRBD2 (5 bases). The germline V and J ends were trimmed by 8 bases and 0 bases, with 11 bases remaining between them. Germline CDR1 SQVTM, CDR2 ANQGSEA. CDR3 length: 14 amino acids. CDR3 DNA: TGCAGCACCGACGGGAACTCTGGGGCCAACGTCCTGACTTTC. This translates into CSTDGNSGANVLTF. The full variable domain, in which reference TRBV29-1 and TRBJ2-6 provide the parts outside the CDR3, is SAVISQKPSRDICQRGTSLTIQCQVDSQVTMMFWYRQQPGQSLTLIATANQGSEATYESGFVIDKFPISRPNLTFSTLTVSNMSPEDSSIYLCSTDGNSGANVLTFGAGSRLTVL.

This clonotype was seen a few times. The chain uses TRBV28 and TRBJ2-2; 10 bases agree with TRBD1. The J segment lost 7 bases and the V segment lost 7 bases, leaving 9 bases of the junction unmatched. Germline-derived CDR1 and CDR2 are MDHEN and SYDVKM. This CDR3 is built from 15 residues. CDR3 coding DNA: TGTGCCAGCAACCTAGACAGGGGGCATGGCGGGGAGCTGTTTTTT. Its translation is CASNLDRGHGGELFF.

This clonotype occurred many times. The V gene is TRBV19, the J gene TRBJ2-5; 8 bases are a match to TRBD1. CDR1 is LNHDA, CDR2 SQIVND, per germline (reference sequence). The V and J ends lost 3 bases and 5 bases, in that order; junction bases with no gene match: 11. This CDR3 region has 16 residues. CDR3 nucleotides: TGTGCCAGTAGTATTCAGGGGGCGTTGATGCTGGAGACCCAGTACTTC. Encoded protein: CASSIQGALMLETQYF.

In this sample, this clonotype turned up many times. The chain has TRBV4-1 and TRBJ2-3; no clear D. In germline, CDR1 is MGHRA, CDR2 YSYEKL. With 0 bases removed from V and 4 bases from J, the gap between germline ends came to 14 bases. CDR3 length equals 16 residues. In nucleotides, the CDR3 is TGCGCCAGCAGCCAAGAGTCTCCGGTGATCCCAGATACGCAGTATTTT. The encoded protein is CASSQESPVIPDTQYF.